This T cell receptor beta chain stems from a study of T-cell reconstitution after alpha-beta-depleted transplantation in children. The library targeted TCRbeta and was prepared with unique molecular identifiers. TCRdb re-derived calls from the PCR reads in MiXCR, one entry per CDR3 protein. Of hundreds of thousands of distinct CDR3 sequences listed, around a tenth are singletons. Study results and limitations: T-cell counts and diversity were attributed mostly to newly produced T cells one year after transplant.

This clonotype was seen at least ten times. The antigen is undetermined. The CDR3 contains 15 residues. CDR1 is SGDLS, CDR2 YYNGEE, per germline. V was clipped by 4 bases and J by 9 bases; unmatched bases: 10. Here the sequenced sample was peripheral blood, taken 180 days after TCRalphabeta/CD19-depleted stem cell transplant. This chain uses TRBV9 with TRBJ2-1, with TRBD2 identical over 10 bases. This TCR derives from a male patient between 2 and 15 years old who had a stem cell transplant for chronic granulomatous disease, so the T cells may come from the graft donor. CDR3 in amino acids: CASSTRSSGSTEQFF. The CDR3 DNA follows: TGTGCCAGCAGCACCCGGTCTAGCGGGAGTACTGAGCAGTTCTTC.